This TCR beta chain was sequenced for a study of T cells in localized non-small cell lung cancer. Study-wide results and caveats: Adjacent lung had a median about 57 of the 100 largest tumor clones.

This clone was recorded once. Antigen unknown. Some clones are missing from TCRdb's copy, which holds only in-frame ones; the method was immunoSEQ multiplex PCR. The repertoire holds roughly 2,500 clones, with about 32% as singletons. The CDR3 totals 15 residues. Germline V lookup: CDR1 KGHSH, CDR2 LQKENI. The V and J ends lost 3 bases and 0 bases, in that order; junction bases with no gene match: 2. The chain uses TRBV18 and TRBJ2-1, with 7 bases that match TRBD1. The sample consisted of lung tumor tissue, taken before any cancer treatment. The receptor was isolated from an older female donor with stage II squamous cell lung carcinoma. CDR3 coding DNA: TGTGCCAGCTCACCGAACAGGGGCTCCTACAATGAGCAGTTCTTC. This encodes CASSPNRGSYNEQFF.